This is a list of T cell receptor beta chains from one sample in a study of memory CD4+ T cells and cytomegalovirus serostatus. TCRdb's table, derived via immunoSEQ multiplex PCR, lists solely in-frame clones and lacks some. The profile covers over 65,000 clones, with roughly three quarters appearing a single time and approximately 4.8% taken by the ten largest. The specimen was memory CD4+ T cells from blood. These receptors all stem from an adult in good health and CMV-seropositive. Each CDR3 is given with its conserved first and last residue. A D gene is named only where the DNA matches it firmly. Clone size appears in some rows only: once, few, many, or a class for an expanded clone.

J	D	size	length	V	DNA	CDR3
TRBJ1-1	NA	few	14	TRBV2	TGTGCCAGCAGAGTGGGGGGGGGCTGGACTGAAGCTTTCTTT	CASRVGGGWTEAFF
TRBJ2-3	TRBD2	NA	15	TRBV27	TGTGCCAGCAGTTTTAAAGCGGGAGGCACAGATACGCAGTATTTT	CASSFKAGGTDTQYF
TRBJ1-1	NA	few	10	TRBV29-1	TGCAGCGGTGGGGGGCGTGAAGCTTTCTTT	CSGGGREAFF
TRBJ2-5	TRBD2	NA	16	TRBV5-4	TGTGCCAGCAGCCGAGGAGGGAGGGCTAACCAAGAGACCCAGTACTTC	CASSRGGRANQETQYF
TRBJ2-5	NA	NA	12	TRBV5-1	TGCGCCAGCAGGGCAGCGGAAGAGACCCAGTACTTC	CASRAAEETQYF
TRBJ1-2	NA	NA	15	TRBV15	TGTGCCACCAGCAATATAAGGGCAGGGAACTATGGCTACACCTTC	CATSNIRAGNYGYTF
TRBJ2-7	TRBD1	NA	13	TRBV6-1	TGTGCCAGCAGGACGGACAGGGCCTACGAGCAGTACTTC	CASRTDRAYEQYF
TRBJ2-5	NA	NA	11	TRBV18	TGTGCCAGCTCACATCAAGAGACCCAGTACTTC	CASSHQETQYF
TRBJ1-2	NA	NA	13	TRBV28	TGTGCCAGCAGTTCAGGGACGGCCTATGGCTACACCTTC	CASSSGTAYGYTF
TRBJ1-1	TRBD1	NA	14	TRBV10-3	TGTGCCACCTCACAGGGGTGGAGGAACACTGAAGCTTTCTTT	CATSQGWRNTEAFF
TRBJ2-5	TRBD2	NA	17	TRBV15	TGTGCCACCAGCAGAGATTATGGGACTAGCGGGAAGGAGACCCAGTACTTC	CATSRDYGTSGKETQYF
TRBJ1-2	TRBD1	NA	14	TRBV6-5	TGTGCCAGCAGTACTACAGGACAGGGAATGAGCTACACCTTC	CASSTTGQGMSYTF
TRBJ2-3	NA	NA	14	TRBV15	TGTGCCACCAGCAGAGGGGGGCTGGCAGATACGCAGTATTTT	CATSRGGLADTQYF
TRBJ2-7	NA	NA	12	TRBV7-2	TGTGCCAGCAGCCAGAGCGGTGTCGAGCAGTACTTC	CASSQSGVEQYF
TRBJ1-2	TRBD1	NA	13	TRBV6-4	TGTGCCAGCAGTCCGGGACAGGGCTTTAGCTACACCTTC	CASSPGQGFSYTF
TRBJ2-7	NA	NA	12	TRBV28	TGTGCCAGCAGTTCCCAGGATTACGAGCAGTACTTC	CASSSQDYEQYF
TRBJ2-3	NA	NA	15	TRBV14	TGTGCCAGCAGCCAGTTCGGACTGGACGGAGATACGCAGTATTTT	CASSQFGLDGDTQYF
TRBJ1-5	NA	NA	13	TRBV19	TGTGCCAGTAGTGAACAGGGCACCCAGCCCCAGCATTTT	CASSEQGTQPQHF
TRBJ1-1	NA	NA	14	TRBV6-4	TGTGCCAGCAGTGACTCAGGGGCGGTGACTGAAGCTTTCTTT	CASSDSGAVTEAFF
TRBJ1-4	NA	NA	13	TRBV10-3	TGTGCCACCGGGGACGCGCAGAGTGAAAAACTGTTTTTT	CATGDAQSEKLFF
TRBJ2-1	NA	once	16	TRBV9	TGTGCCAGCAGCGTAGTAGGGCGGGCAGACTACAATGAGCAGTTCTTC	CASSVVGRADYNEQFF
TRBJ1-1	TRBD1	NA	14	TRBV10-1	TGCGCCAGCAATTCACAGGGGACTGACACTGAAGCTTTCTTT	CASNSQGTDTEAFF
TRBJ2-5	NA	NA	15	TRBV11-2	TGTGCCAGCAGCTTAGTCGTTGGGGACCAAGAGACCCAGTACTTC	CASSLVVGDQETQYF
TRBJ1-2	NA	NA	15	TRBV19	TGTGCCAGTAGCCGATTATACAGGCCGCCCTATGGCTACACCTTC	CASSRLYRPPYGYTF
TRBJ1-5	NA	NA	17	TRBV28	TGTGCCAGCACCCCAATTCCCGGGGCCTATAGCAATCAGCCCCAGCATTTT	CASTPIPGAYSNQPQHF
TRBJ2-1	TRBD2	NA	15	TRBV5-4	TGTGCCAGCAGTTCTAGCGGGGGGCCGGACAATGAGCAGTTCTTC	CASSSSGGPDNEQFF
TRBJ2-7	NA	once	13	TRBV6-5	TGTGCCAGCAGTCCCGAAGGAGGCTACGAGCAGTACTTC	CASSPEGGYEQYF
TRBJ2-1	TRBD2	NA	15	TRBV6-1	TGTGCCAGCAGCCCAGTTAGCGGGACCTCCACTGAGCAGTTCTTC	CASSPVSGTSTEQFF